A selection of T cell receptor beta chains follows, all from one sample in a study of cytomegalovirus exposure and HLA in healthy donors. Only in-frame clones appear in the TCRdb table, and some are missing; sequencing was by immunoSEQ multiplex PCR. The sample holds tens of thousands of clones, approximately 78% seen once. Sequencing used PBMCs. These receptors all stem from a human donor in good health. Each CDR3 is given without its conserved first and last residue.

>TRBV7-2|TRBJ1-4
ASTQGVSLNEKLF
>TRBV2|TRBJ2-7
ASSGLDRLASYEQY
>TRBV6-4|TRBJ2-3
ASSPTTGGRTDTQY
>TRBV7-9|TRBJ1-1
ASSLGRDRDEAF
>TRBV19|TRBJ1-5
ASTVQTGVSNQPQH
>TRBV5-1|TRBJ2-5
ASSLMRAGQETQY
>TRBV7-2|TRBJ2-3
ASTPGGTDTQY
>TRBV12-2|TRBJ1-4
AGGQNPTNEKLF
>TRBV19|TRBJ1-5
ASSISGNGDQPQN
>TRBV10-2|TRBJ2-2
ASSDSAGVYTGELF
>TRBV7-3|TRBJ2-5
ASSSAFQETQY
>TRBV6-6|TRBJ2-3
ASRWSGGTDTQY
>TRBV7-2|TRBJ1-5
ASSEGQVGNQPQH
>TRBV27|TRBJ1-5
ASSSWVGEGNQPQH
>TRBV28|TRBJ1-4
ASSYKVGGSDEKLF
>TRBV6-5|TRBJ2-5
ASIERGMGETQY